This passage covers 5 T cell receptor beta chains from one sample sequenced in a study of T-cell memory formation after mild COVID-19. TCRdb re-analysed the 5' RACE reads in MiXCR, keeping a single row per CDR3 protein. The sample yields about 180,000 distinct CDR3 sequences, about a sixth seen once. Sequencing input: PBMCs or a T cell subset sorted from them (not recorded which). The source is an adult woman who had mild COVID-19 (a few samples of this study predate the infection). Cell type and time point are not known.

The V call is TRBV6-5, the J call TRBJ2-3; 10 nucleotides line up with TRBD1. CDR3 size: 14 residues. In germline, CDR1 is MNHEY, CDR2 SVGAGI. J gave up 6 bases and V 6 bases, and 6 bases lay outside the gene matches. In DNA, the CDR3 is TGTGCCAGCAGCCACCGGGACAGGGGCGATACGCAGTATTTT. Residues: CASSHRDRGDTQYF.

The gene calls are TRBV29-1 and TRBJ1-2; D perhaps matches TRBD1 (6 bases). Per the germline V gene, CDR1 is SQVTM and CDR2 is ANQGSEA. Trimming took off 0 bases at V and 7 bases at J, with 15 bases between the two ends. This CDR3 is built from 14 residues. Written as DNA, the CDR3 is TGCAGCGTTGAAGAGGGGAACAGGGTCGGTGGCTACACCTTC. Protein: CSVEEGNRVGGYTF.

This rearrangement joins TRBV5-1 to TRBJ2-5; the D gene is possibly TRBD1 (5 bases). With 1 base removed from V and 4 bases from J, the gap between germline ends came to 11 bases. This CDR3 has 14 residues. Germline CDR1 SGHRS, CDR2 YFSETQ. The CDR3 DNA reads TGCGCCAGCAGCTTGAGCCCAGGGTTAGAGACCCAGTACTTC. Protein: CASSLSPGLETQYF.

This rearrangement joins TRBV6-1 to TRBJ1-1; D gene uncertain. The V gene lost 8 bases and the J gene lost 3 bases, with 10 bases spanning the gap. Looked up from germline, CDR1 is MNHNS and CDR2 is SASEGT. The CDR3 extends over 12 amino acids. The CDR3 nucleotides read TGTGCCAGCGTCGGGCGGGACACTGAAGCTTTCTTT. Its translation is CASVGRDTEAFF.

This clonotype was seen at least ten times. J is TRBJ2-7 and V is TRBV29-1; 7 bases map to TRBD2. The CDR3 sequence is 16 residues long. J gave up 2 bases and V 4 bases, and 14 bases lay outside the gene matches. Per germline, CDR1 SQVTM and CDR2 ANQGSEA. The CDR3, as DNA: TGCAGCGTTGCCCCCCTAGGGCTAGCGGTGCCCTACGAGCAGTACTTC. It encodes CSVAPLGLAVPYEQYF.